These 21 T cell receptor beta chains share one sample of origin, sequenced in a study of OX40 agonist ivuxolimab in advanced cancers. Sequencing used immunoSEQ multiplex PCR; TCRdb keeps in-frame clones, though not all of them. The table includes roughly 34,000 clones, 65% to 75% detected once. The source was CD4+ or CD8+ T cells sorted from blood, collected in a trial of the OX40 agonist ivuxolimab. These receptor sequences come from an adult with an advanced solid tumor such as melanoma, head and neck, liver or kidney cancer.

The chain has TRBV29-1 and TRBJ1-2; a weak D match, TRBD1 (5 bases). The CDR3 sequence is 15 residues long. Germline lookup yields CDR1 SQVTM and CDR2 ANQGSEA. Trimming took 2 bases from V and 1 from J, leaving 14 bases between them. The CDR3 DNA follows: TGCAGCGTTGAAAGTGTCCGGGGGGTTAACTATGGCTACACCTTC. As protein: CSVESVRGVNYGYTF.

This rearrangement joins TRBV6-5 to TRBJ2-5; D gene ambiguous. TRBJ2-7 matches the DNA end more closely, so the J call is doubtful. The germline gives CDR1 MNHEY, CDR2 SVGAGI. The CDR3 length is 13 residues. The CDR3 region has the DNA TGTGCCAGCAGTTCCCTCGGCTCCTACGAGCAGTACTTC. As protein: CASSSLGSYEQYF.

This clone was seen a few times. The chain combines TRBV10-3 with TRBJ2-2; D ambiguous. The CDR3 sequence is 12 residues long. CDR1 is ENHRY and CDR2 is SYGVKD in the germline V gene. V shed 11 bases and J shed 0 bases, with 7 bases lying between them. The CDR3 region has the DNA TGTGCCTCCAGGCCGAACACCGGGGAGCTGTTTTTT. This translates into CASRPNTGELFF.

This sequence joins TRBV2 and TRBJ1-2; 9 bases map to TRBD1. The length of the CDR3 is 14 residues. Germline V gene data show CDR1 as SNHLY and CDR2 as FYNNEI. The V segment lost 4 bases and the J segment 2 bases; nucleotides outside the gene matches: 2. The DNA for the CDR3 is TGTGCCAGCAGTGGACAGGGGGGCAACTATGGCTACACCTTC. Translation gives CASSGQGGNYGYTF.

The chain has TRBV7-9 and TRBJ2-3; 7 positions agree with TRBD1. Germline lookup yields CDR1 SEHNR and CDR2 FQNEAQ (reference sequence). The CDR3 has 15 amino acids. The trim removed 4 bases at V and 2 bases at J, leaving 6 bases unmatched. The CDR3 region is CASSSGQVLTDTQYF. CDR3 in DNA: TGTGCCAGCAGCTCCGGACAGGTTCTCACAGATACGCAGTATTTT.

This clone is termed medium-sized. The DNA for the CDR3 is TGCGCCAGCAGCTGGTACTATCAGGGGAACACTGAAGCTTTCTTT. The encoded protein is CASSWYYQGNTEAFF. V and J are TRBV5-1 and TRBJ1-1; TRBD1 might be the D (5 bases). CDR3 length equals 15 residues. The V end lost 3 bases, the J end lost 1 base, and 13 bases lay between the germline ends. Germline V gene sequence: CDR1 SGHRS, CDR2 YFSETQ.

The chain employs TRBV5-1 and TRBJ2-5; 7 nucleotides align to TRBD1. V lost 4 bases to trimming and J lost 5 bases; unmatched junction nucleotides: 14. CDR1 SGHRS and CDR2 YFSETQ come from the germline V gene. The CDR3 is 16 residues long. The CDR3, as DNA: TGCGCCAGCAGCCTGACCTTAGGGGGCCCTGGGGAGACCCAGTACTTC. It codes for CASSLTLGGPGETQYF.

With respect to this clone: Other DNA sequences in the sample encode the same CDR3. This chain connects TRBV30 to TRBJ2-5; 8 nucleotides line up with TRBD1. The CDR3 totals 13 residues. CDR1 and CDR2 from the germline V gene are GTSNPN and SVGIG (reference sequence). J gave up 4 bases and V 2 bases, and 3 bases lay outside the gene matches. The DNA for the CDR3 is TGTGCCTGGAGTCCCGGACAGGGAGAGACCCAGTACTTC. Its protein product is CAWSPGQGETQYF.

CDR3 loop: CASSQGVEAEAFF. The CDR3 DNA follows: TGTGCCAGCAGCCAGGGGGTCGAGGCTGAAGCTTTCTTT. This chain links TRBV11-1 with TRBJ1-1; 7 nucleotides agree with TRBD1. This CDR3 has 13 amino acids. Germline lookup yields CDR1 SGHAT and CDR2 FQDESV (reference sequence). The ends lost 5 bases at V and 6 bases at J; junction bases unmatched: 6.

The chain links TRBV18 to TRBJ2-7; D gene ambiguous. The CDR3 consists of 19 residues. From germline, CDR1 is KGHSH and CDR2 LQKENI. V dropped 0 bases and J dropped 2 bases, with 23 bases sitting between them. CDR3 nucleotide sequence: TGTGCCAGCTCACCACCGTTTCAGCCAGGCACCTCAGACCCCTACGAGCAGTACTTC. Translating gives CASSPPFQPGTSDPYEQYF.

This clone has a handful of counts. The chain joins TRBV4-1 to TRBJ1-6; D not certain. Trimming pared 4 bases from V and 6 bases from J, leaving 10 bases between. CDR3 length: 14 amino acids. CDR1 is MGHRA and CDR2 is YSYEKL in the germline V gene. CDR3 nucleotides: TGCGCCAGCAGCCTTCCGGACCGTAATTCACCCCTCCACTTT. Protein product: CASSLPDRNSPLHF.

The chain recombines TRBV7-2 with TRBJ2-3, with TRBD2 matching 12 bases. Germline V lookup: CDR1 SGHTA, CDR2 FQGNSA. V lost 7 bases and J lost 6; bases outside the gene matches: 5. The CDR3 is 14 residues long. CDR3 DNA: TGTGCCAGCACGCTAGCGGGGGGGCGCGATACGCAGTATTTT. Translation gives CASTLAGGRDTQYF. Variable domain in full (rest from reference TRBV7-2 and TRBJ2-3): GAGVSQSPSNKVTEKGKDVELRCDPISGHTALYWYRQSLGQGLEFLIYFQGNSAPDKSGLPSDRFSAERTGGSVSTLTIQRTQQEDSAVYLCASTLAGGRDTQYFGPGTRLTVL.

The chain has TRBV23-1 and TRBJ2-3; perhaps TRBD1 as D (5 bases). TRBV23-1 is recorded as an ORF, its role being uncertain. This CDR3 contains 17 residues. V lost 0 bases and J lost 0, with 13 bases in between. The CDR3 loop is CASSQSDKGTSTDTQYF. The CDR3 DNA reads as TGCGCCAGCAGTCAATCGGACAAGGGAACTAGCACAGATACGCAGTATTTT.

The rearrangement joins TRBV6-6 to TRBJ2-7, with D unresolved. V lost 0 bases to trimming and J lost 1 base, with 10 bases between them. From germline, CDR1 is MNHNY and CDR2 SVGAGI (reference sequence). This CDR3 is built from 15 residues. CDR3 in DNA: TGTGCCAGCAGTTACTCGTGGGAACCGTCCTACGAGCAGTACTTC. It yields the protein CASSYSWEPSYEQYF.

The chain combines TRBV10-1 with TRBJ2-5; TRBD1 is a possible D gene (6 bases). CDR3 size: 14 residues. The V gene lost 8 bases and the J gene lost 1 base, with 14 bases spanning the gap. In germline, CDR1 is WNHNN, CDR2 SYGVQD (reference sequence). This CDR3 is CASGDGGPQETQYF. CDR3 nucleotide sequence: TGCGCCAGCGGAGATGGGGGCCCCCAAGAGACCCAGTACTTC.

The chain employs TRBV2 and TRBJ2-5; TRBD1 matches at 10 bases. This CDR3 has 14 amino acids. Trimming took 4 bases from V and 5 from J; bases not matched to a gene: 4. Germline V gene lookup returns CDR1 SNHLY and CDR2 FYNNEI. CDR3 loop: CASSGGTGVETQYF. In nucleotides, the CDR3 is TGTGCCAGCAGTGGCGGGACAGGGGTCGAGACCCAGTACTTC.

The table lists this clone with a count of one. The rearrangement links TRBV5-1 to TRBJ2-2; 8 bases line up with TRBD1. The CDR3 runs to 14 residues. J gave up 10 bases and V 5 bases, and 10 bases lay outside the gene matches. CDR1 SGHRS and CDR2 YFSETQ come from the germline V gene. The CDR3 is CASRRTGNYEELFF. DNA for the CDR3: TGCGCCAGCAGGAGGACAGGGAACTATGAGGAGCTGTTTTTT.

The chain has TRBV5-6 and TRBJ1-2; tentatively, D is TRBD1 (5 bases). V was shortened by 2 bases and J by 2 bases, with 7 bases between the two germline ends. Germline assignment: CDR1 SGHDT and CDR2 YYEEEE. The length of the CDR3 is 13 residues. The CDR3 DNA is TGTGCCAGCAGCTTACGACAGAACTATGGCTACACCTTC. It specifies CASSLRQNYGYTF.

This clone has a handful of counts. Here the CDR3 reads CASRRGTNTGELFF. Written as DNA, the CDR3 is TGTGCCAGTCGTAGGGGTACGAACACCGGGGAGCTGTTTTTT. This sequence joins TRBV19 and TRBJ2-2; D perhaps matches TRBD1 (5 bases). Trimming took off 8 bases at V and 0 bases at J, with 10 bases between the two ends. The CDR3 runs to 14 residues. Germline assignment: CDR1 LNHDA and CDR2 SQIVND (reference sequence).

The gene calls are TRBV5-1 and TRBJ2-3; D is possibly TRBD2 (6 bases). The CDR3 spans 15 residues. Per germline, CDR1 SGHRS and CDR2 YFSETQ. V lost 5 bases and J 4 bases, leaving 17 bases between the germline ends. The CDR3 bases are TGCGCCAGCAGTAAGGCGGGGTATGAAGCAGATACGCAGTATTTT. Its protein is CASSKAGYEADTQYF. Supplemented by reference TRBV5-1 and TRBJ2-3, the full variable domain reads KAGVTQTPRYLIKTRGQQVTLSCSPISGHRSVSWYQQTPGQGLQFLFEYFSETQRNKGNFPGRFSGRQFSNSRSEMNVSTLELGDSALYLCASSKAGYEADTQYFGPGTRLTVL.

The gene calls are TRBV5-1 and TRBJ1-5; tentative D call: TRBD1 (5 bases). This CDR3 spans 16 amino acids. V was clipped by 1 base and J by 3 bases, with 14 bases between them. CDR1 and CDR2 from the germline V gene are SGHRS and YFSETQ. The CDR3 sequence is CASSLWGREDNQPQHF. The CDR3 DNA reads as TGCGCCAGCAGCTTGTGGGGCCGGGAGGACAATCAGCCCCAGCATTTT.